One T cell receptor (beta chain) is described in this entry. What it recognizes is unknown. The sample belongs to a study of cytomegalovirus exposure and HLA in healthy donors. For the study at large: There were over 350 genotyped donors. Of these, 81% fell in the genetic ancestry cluster associated with self-reported Caucasian donors.

The PCR had 60 Vbeta and 13 Jbeta primers. Libraries were prepared by immunoSEQ multiplex PCR; TCRdb keeps only in-frame clonotypes and omits some of them. The data show 160,000 or so clones, with roughly 80% seen just once and 2.4% held by the top ten. Trimming took 0 bases from V and 5 from J; bases not matched to a gene: 5. The germline gives CDR1 SGHDT, CDR2 YYEEEE. This CDR3 spans 16 amino acids. Study findings and constraints: Indistinguishable V segments, including TRBV6-2 and TRBV6-3, were excluded. The records held CMV serostatus as the only immune exposure information.

The rearrangement uses TRBV5-6 and TRBJ1-4; TRBD1 matches at 9 bases. The sequence was obtained from a man between 60 and 75 years old in good health and CMV-seronegative. Sequences were obtained from PBMCs. CDR3 residues: CASSLVGGTGNEKLFF. CDR3 DNA sequence: TGTGCCAGCAGCTTGGTAGGCGGGACAGGGAATGAAAAACTGTTTTTT.